The 8 T cell receptor beta chains below all came from one sample that was sequenced in a study of Ad26.COV2.S vaccination and SARS-CoV-2 variants. The method was immunoSEQ multiplex PCR; TCRdb's version includes in-frame clones alone and lacks a portion of them. The profile shows 300,000 to 400,000 clones, 92% of them singletons. The sample was peripheral blood, taken after recovery from COVID-19. The origin of the receptors is a human donor who had recovered from COVID-19.

The genes are TRBV9 and TRBJ2-2; maybe TRBD2 (5 bases). This CDR3 comprises 16 residues. Deletions cut 0 bases from V and 4 bases from J, with 13 bases between. In germline, CDR1 is SGDLS, CDR2 YYNGEE. The CDR3, as DNA: TGTGCCAGCAGCGTAGGGACTGTGACTCTCACCGGGGAGCTGTTTTTT. Encoded protein: CASSVGTVTLTGELFF.

This chain joins TRBV3-1 (or the pseudogene TRBV3-2) and TRBJ1-5; TRBD1 aligns across 7 bases. CDR1 is LGHDT and CDR2 is YNNKEL in the germline V gene (reference sequence). Losses at the gene ends were 0 bases for V and 6 bases for J; bases not matched to a gene: 5. This CDR3 region has 15 residues. The CDR3 DNA reads as TGTGCCAGCAGCCAAGAAACAGGGGATGGTCAGCCCCAGCATTTT. Translation gives CASSQETGDGQPQHF.

The V gene is TRBV25-1, the J gene TRBJ1-6; D is uncertain. CDR3 size: 13 residues. Germline V gene sequence: CDR1 MGHDK, CDR2 SYGVNS. The V gene lost 4 bases and the J gene lost 8 bases, with 9 bases spanning the gap. For the CDR3, the DNA is TGTGCCAGCAGTGGTCAGGCTTATTCACCCCTCCACTTT. The encoded protein is CASSGQAYSPLHF. Combining the CDR3 with reference TRBV25-1 and TRBJ1-6 gives the whole variable domain EADIYQTPRYLVIGTGKKITLECSQTMGHDKMYWYQQDPGMELHLIHYSYGVNSTEKGDLSSESTVSRIRTEHFPLTLESARPSHTSQYLCASSGQAYSPLHFGNGTRLTVT.

The chain couples TRBV19 to TRBJ1-3, with 9 bases fitting TRBD1. V trimming: 5 bases; J trimming: 9 bases; junction bases outside the gene matches: 8. This CDR3 comprises 14 residues. Germline CDR1 and CDR2: LNHDA and SQIVND (reference sequence). CDR3 loop: CASSQRGQGSTIYF. As DNA, the CDR3 is TGTGCCAGTAGTCAGAGGGGACAGGGATCCACCATATATTTT.

V usage is TRBV2 and J usage is TRBJ1-2; D perhaps matches TRBD1 (6 bases). Between the trimmed V and J ends, which lost 3 bases and 7 bases, there was a span of 12 bases. This CDR3 contains 13 residues. Germline V gene data show CDR1 as SNHLY and CDR2 as FYNNEI. The CDR3 nucleotides are TGTGCCAGCAGTGATGATCAGGGGACTGGCTACACCTTC. This translates into CASSDDQGTGYTF.

J is TRBJ2-7 and V is TRBV29-1; 11 bases are shared with TRBD1. V lost 3 bases and J lost 6; bases outside the gene matches: 10. The germline V gene has CDR1 SQVTM and CDR2 ANQGSEA. The CDR3 is 15 amino acids. CDR3 amino acids: CSVERGTDRGREQYF. The CDR3 DNA reads as TGCAGCGTTGAGCGCGGTACGGACAGGGGGCGCGAGCAGTACTTC.

There are a few counts of this clone. V and J are TRBV6-2 or TRBV6-3 and TRBJ2-1, with D possibly being TRBD1 (6 bases). Trimming shortened V by 5 bases and J by 7 bases, and 12 bases separated the two germline ends. This CDR3 is built from 13 residues. The germline V gene has CDR1 MNHEY and CDR2 SVGEGT. In nucleotides, the CDR3 is TGTGCCAGCAGTCGTGGGACACCTAATGAGCAGTTCTTC. This encodes CASSRGTPNEQFF.

The chain carries TRBV2 and TRBJ1-2, with D tentatively TRBD1 (5 bases). In germline, CDR1 is SNHLY, CDR2 FYNNEI. This CDR3 comprises 16 residues. Trimming took 6 bases from V and 5 from J, leaving 22 bases between them. The CDR3 spells CASSSSQGGDGYGYTF. Here the CDR3 DNA reads TGTGCCAGCAGCTCCTCCCAGGGAGGGGATGGGTATGGCTACACCTTC.